The clone carrying this T cell receptor beta chain was found a few times. Antigen unknown. TCRdb reprocessed the RT-PCR reads with MiXCR, giving one entry per CDR3 protein. This table holds about 700,000 distinct CDR3 sequences, about 14% found once. This sample is part of a study of response to subunit inactivated influenza vaccine. General study points: Authors proposed each seasonal influenza vaccination draws in few new T cells.

Germline trimming cut 3 bases from V and 3 bases from J; bases unmatched to any gene: 5. The CDR3 has 14 amino acids. From germline, CDR1 is DFQATT and CDR2 SNEGSKA (reference sequence). The V gene is TRBV20-1, the J gene TRBJ2-1, with TRBD1 identical over 7 bases. The origin of this receptor is a man between 45 and 60 years old who received an inactivated influenza vaccine. The specimen was PBMCs from blood, collected around two weeks before vaccination. CDR3 coding DNA: TGCAGTGCTAGGGGACAGCTCCTCTACAATGAGCAGTTCTTC. Translation gives CSARGQLLYNEQFF.